This T cell receptor beta chain comes out of a study of T cell responses to AZD1222 COVID-19 vaccine. Across the study: Second-dose intervals of approximately 4 or approximately 12 weeks were pooled. Whole-study findings and limits: Clonal diversity may have been underestimated in mostly white British donors. An increase in Spike-specific TCR breadth and depth was observed after two AZD1222 doses. Repertoires in all cases were sampled only once the peak T cell response had passed.

This CDR3 region has 10 residues. Germline CDR1 reads GTSNPN; CDR2 reads SVGIG (reference sequence). The germline V and J ends were trimmed by 2 bases and 4 bases, with 2 bases remaining between them. The table came from immunoSEQ multiplex PCR; TCRdb's copy has only in-frame clones and leaves some out. This sample has about 110,000 clones, with about 88% found just once. With respect to this clone: Its antigen is still unknown.

Sequences were derived from peripheral blood, sampled on day 0 of AZD1222 vaccination. The chain carries TRBV30 and TRBJ1-1, with D hard to call. The clonotype comes from an adult in good health. The CDR3 loop reads CAWSPTEAFF. CDR3 bases: TGTGCCTGGAGTCCCACTGAAGCTTTCTTT.